The rows below give T cell receptor beta chains drawn from one sample of a study of blood T cell repertoires in COVID-19. Clones were read by immunoSEQ multiplex PCR, and TCRdb kept only the in-frame ones, dropping some. The sample shows tens of thousands of clones, 90% of them seen only once. Input material: peripheral blood. The receptors shown here come from a man between 45 and 60 years old with COVID-19, enrolled during active disease. Both conserved end residues are trimmed from each CDR3. A D gene is named only where the DNA matches it firmly. The size entry is marked missing in some rows and otherwise reads once, few, many or a size class.

NA | NA | TRBJ1-4 | TRBV5-6 | ASSLRAGEKLF
NA | NA | TRBJ1-1 | TRBV25-1 | ASRWGGEGQAF
NA | few | TRBJ1-1 | TRBV6-5 | ASSLGGVPEAF
NA | NA | TRBJ2-6 | TRBV6-5 | ASSYLQGLGANVLT
NA | NA | TRBJ2-1 | TRBV16 | ASSQEAEQF
TRBD2 | NA | TRBJ2-1 | TRBV10-1 | ASSRETSGSVDEQF
NA | NA | TRBJ2-7 | TRBV20-1 | SASRATEQY
NA | NA | TRBJ2-1 | TRBV5-1 | ASSLAQTYNEQF
TRBD2 | NA | TRBJ2-1 | TRBV5-1 | ASSLSGSPGEQF
NA | NA | TRBJ2-3 | TRBV2 | ASTKESLTDTQY
TRBD1 | NA | TRBJ1-2 | TRBV5-1 | ASRPRTGGSNYGYT
TRBD1 | NA | TRBJ1-6 | TRBV9 | ASSVGQGNSPLH
NA | NA | TRBJ1-2 | TRBV28 | ASSLRESNGYT
NA | NA | TRBJ2-1 | TRBV5-1 | ASSLISSHNEQF
NA | NA | TRBJ2-1 | TRBV29-1 | SVELANYNEQF
TRBD2 | few | TRBJ2-7 | TRBV18 | ASSPRAGEQY
NA | NA | TRBJ1-3 | TRBV11-2 | ASSLDLPGRGVTGNTIY
NA | NA | TRBJ1-1 | TRBV28 | ASSFRDHWAF
NA | NA | TRBJ2-7 | TRBV7-2 | ASSAVGGDPQY
NA | NA | TRBJ1-6 | TRBV5-4 | ASSLYQGRVPLH